The 4 T cell receptor beta chains in this list originate from one sample, sequenced in a study of T cells in Graves' hyperthyroidism and ophthalmopathy. What was amplified from RNA transcripts were TCR beta CDR3 regions. HTBI primers were employed in a first-round RT-PCR of the TCR CDR3. TCRdb reanalysed the multiplex PCR reads using MiXCR and keeps one entry per CDR3 protein. The data hold under 350,000 distinct CDR3 sequences, with over 15% observed a single time. Material: blood. These receptors were collected from a woman aged 60 to 75 with Graves' ophthalmopathy.

This clonotype has at least ten counts. The V and J genes are TRBV28 and TRBJ2-2; D gene uncertain. The CDR3 contains 15 residues. The V gene's germline CDR1 is MDHEN and CDR2 SYDVKM. V shed 3 bases and J shed 1 base, with 9 bases lying between them. Written as DNA, the CDR3 is TGTGCCAGCAGTTTTGCTCGAGGGAACACCGGGGAGCTGTTTTTT. Protein: CASSFARGNTGELFF.

The sample holds many counts of this clonotype. V and J are TRBV20-1 and TRBJ1-4; tentative D call: TRBD1 (5 bases). This CDR3 is 16 amino acids long. Germline CDR1 DFQATT, CDR2 SNEGSKA (reference sequence). Trimming stripped 4 bases from V and 0 bases from J, with 15 bases between. The CDR3 loop is CSAKRGDVATNEKLFF. CDR3 DNA: TGCAGTGCTAAACGGGGGGATGTAGCAACTAATGAAAAACTGTTTTTT.

On this clonotype: A single base separates this from a much larger clone, so it may be a read error. The chain uses TRBV11-2 and TRBJ1-1; the D gene is possibly TRBD1 (5 bases). The CDR3 consists of 14 residues. V was pared by 5 bases and J by 4 bases, with 14 bases between. Germline CDR1 SGHAT, CDR2 FQNNGV. In nucleotides, the CDR3 is TGTGCCAGCAGCCTTGATCGCGGGACCACTGAAGCTTTCTTT. Protein product: CASSLDRGTTEAFF.

This clonotype was seen many times. The chain links TRBV7-2 to TRBJ2-1, with TRBD2 matching over 8 bases. Germline CDR1 reads SGHTA; CDR2 reads FQGNSA. The CDR3 covers 16 residues. Trimming removed 1 base from V and 4 bases from J; junction bases left unmatched: 6. In DNA form, the CDR3 reads TGTGCCAGCAGCTTAGTTGGGGCGGGGGGTTACAATGAGCAGTTCTTC. Protein: CASSLVGAGGYNEQFF.